The next 20 T cell receptor beta chains were all read from a single sample in a study of breast tumors, draining lymph nodes, adjacent tissues. Using its own MiXCR run on the multiplex PCR reads, TCRdb lists one record per CDR3 protein. The sample comprises about 180,000 distinct CDR3 sequences, 33% of which are singletons, and around 3.5% rests with the top ten. Samples came from axillary lymph nodes draining the breast cancer. The sequenced material came from axillary lymph node tissue. These receptor sequences come from a female donor with breast cancer. Some clones in this sample may be carry-over from other donors' samples.

This clonotype came up many times. The chain carries TRBV5-1 and TRBJ2-7, with 16 bases lining up with TRBD2. Per germline, CDR1 SGHRS and CDR2 YFSETQ. The CDR3 has 16 amino acids. The junction had 5 bases not matched to a gene; V was cut back by 3 bases and J by 5 bases. The CDR3 DNA follows: TGCGCCAGCAGCTCGGGACTAGCGGGAGGGCCCAACGAGCAGTACTTC. Its translation: CASSSGLAGGPNEQYF.

This clonotype has at least ten counts. The gene calls are TRBV19 and TRBJ1-2, with 7 bases matching TRBD1. Germline CDR1 is LNHDA and CDR2 is SQIVND (reference sequence). V shed 9 bases, J shed 6 bases, and the junction held 13 bases outside the gene matches. This CDR3 comprises 14 residues. DNA of the CDR3: TGTGCCAGCCGATCAGGGCAGGGGGTACATGGCTACACCTTC. Translating gives CASRSGQGVHGYTF.

Worth noting for this clonotype: Being one base from a much bigger clone, this may be a read error. The V call is TRBV6-5, the J call TRBJ2-1; a possible D gene is TRBD2 (5 bases). This CDR3 contains 15 residues. Germline values: CDR1 MNHEY, CDR2 SVGAGI. The V and J ends lost 2 bases and 10 bases respectively, with 18 bases between them. CDR3 nucleotide sequence: TGTGCCAGCAGTTACGGGCGAGGGAAAATCTACGAGCAGTTCTTC. This translates into CASSYGRGKIYEQFF.

At least ten counts were recorded for this clonotype. The rearrangement links TRBV14 to TRBJ2-7; 7 positions agree with TRBD1. The CDR3 is 14 residues long. With V trimmed by 4 bases and J by 2 bases, 5 bases remained unmatched. Germline CDR1 is SGHDN and CDR2 is FVKESK. In DNA, the CDR3 is TGTGCCAGCAGCCGGACAGGAGCACCCTACGAGCAGTACTTC. Amino acid sequence: CASSRTGAPYEQYF.

This clonotype appeared many times. This chain connects TRBV12-2 to TRBJ1-4. TRBV12-2 is a recognized pseudogene. The CDR3 covers 15 residues. The DNA of the CDR3 is TGTGCAAGTTGTTTGGAAAGGAAGCGTAATGAAAAACTGTTTTTT. This encodes CASCLERKRNEKLFF.

This clonotype was seen many times. Just one base apart from a much larger clone, this may be a read error. The rearrangement uses TRBV20-1 and TRBJ1-6; D is uncertain. V lost 6 bases and J lost 9, with 21 bases in between. CDR3 length: 15 amino acids. The germline CDR1 and CDR2 sequences are DFQATT and SNEGSKA (reference sequence). In DNA form, the CDR3 reads TGCAGTGCCCCAGGTGACTCCTTAAGGACTTCACCCCTCCACTTT. This sequence encodes CSAPGDSLRTSPLHF.

The chain links TRBV6-5 to TRBJ2-6; D possibly uses TRBD1 or TRBD2 (6 bases each). Trimming removed 8 bases from V and 3 bases from J, with 23 bases in between. The CDR3 extends over 18 amino acids. The germline V gene encodes CDR1 MNHEY and CDR2 SVGAGI. The CDR3 protein is CASGPEGGAIYGANVLTF. CDR3 sequence (DNA): TGTGCCAGCGGCCCCGAGGGGGGCGCGATCTATGGGGCCAACGTCCTGACTTTC.

This clonotype has at least ten counts. The V call is TRBV6-2 or TRBV6-3, the J call TRBJ2-3, with D uncertain. The CDR3 extends over 11 amino acids. Germline assignment: CDR1 MNHEY and CDR2 SVGEGT. The germline V and J ends were trimmed by 8 bases and 4 bases, with 7 bases remaining between them. The CDR3, as DNA: TGTGCCAGCGGCCAAGCAGATACGCAGTATTTT. Translated, it gives CASGQADTQYF.

This clonotype was found many times. This chain uses TRBV6-1 with TRBJ1-5, with D unclear. The CDR3 spans 13 residues. Germline-derived CDR1 and CDR2 are MNHNS and SASEGT. V dropped 7 bases and J dropped 6 bases, with 13 bases sitting between them. The CDR3 loop is CASKLETLQPQHF. The CDR3 DNA sequence: TGTGCCAGCAAATTAGAGACTCTTCAGCCCCAGCATTTT.

In its sample, this clonotype was seen many times. This chain connects TRBV27 to TRBJ1-2; weak D call: TRBD1 (6 bases). Trimming took off 5 bases at V and 0 bases at J, with 13 bases between the two ends. Germline assignment: CDR1 MNHEY and CDR2 SMNVEV (reference sequence). The CDR3 has 15 residues. The DNA of the CDR3 is TGTGCCAGCAGTCCTAACAGGGTAGCTAACTATGGCTACACCTTC. It yields the protein CASSPNRVANYGYTF.

This clonotype was detected many times. A junction boundary mismatches the germline segment, possibly from a read error. The rearrangement links TRBV7-7 to TRBJ2-3; 8 positions match TRBD1. CDR3 length: 13 residues. Germline CDR1 reads SSHAT; CDR2 reads FNYEAQ (reference sequence). CDR3 sequence reads: CASRIQGEDTQYF. The CDR3 DNA follows: TGTGCTAGCAGAATACAGGGGGAAGATACGCAGTATTTT.

This rearrangement joins TRBV30 to TRBJ1-5; tentative D call: TRBD1 (5 bases). In germline, CDR1 is GTSNPN, CDR2 SVGIG (reference sequence). The CDR3 covers 16 residues. V dropped 2 bases and J dropped 2 bases, with 16 bases sitting between them. CDR3 amino acids: CAWSKPGVGGNQPQHF. The CDR3 region has the DNA TGTGCCTGGAGTAAACCGGGGGTGGGGGGCAATCAGCCCCAGCATTTT.

This chain connects TRBV5-4 to TRBJ2-1; 8 bases match TRBD1. The trim removed 0 bases at V and 5 bases at J, leaving 1 base unmatched. The CDR3 covers 14 residues. Germline V gene lookup returns CDR1 SGHNT and CDR2 YYREEE (reference sequence). The CDR3 nucleotides are TGTGCCAGCAGCTTGGCAGGGGGCGACAATGAGCAGTTCTTC. Encoded protein: CASSLAGGDNEQFF.

This clonotype was seen at least ten times. The rearrangement links TRBV20-1 to TRBJ2-7, with D maybe TRBD2 (12 bases). CDR3 length: 19 residues. The V gene's germline CDR1 is DFQATT and CDR2 SNEGSKA (reference sequence). Trimming removed 6 bases from V and 7 bases from J, with 37 bases in between. This chain's CDR3 is CSAQFPGQGVQGLAGEQYF. CDR3 coding DNA: TGCAGTGCCCAATTTCCGGGACAGGGGGTTCAGGGACTAGCGGGTGAGCAGTACTTC.

This clonotype appeared many times. The chain recombines TRBV18 with TRBJ2-7; D unresolved. The CDR3 totals 13 residues. Germline V gives CDR1 KGHSH, CDR2 LQKENI. Trimming took 2 bases from V and 2 from J, leaving 7 bases between them. The CDR3 sequence is CASSPSQTYEQYF. The CDR3, as DNA: TGTGCCAGCTCACCAAGTCAGACCTACGAGCAGTACTTC.

The chain recombines TRBV7-3 with TRBJ1-6, with D uncertain. Trimming shortened V by 2 bases and J by 5 bases, and 10 bases separated the two germline ends. The CDR3 has 15 amino acids. Germline CDR1 SGHTA, CDR2 FQGTGA. This chain's CDR3 is CASSLLAQDNSPLHF. Here the CDR3 DNA reads TGTGCCAGCAGCTTATTAGCTCAGGATAATTCACCCCTCCACTTT.

This clonotype was observed many times. The V gene is TRBV4-1, the J gene TRBJ1-4; the D is unclear. Between the trimmed V and J ends, which lost 2 bases and 8 bases, there was a span of 9 bases. The CDR3 has 13 amino acids. The germline gives CDR1 MGHRA, CDR2 YSYEKL. The CDR3 reads CASSQLRREKLFF. DNA for the CDR3: TGCGCCAGCAGCCAACTACGACGCGAAAAACTGTTTTTT.

The CDR3: CASSATGGSSYNSPLHF. CDR3 DNA sequence: TGCGCCAGCAGTGCGACAGGGGGCAGCTCCTATAATTCACCCCTCCACTTT. The chain is built from TRBV10-1 and TRBJ1-6; TRBD1 matches at 10 bases. The V and J ends lost 4 bases and 0 bases, in that order; junction bases with no gene match: 3. Germline CDR1 and CDR2: WNHNN and SYGVQD (reference sequence). This CDR3 has 17 amino acids.

The chain's CDR3 is CSAPSQGAFGYTF. The CDR3 DNA reads TGCAGTGCTCCCTCACAGGGGGCTTTTGGCTACACCTTC. The chain carries TRBV20-1 and TRBJ1-2; 9 positions match TRBD1. From germline, CDR1 is DFQATT and CDR2 SNEGSKA (reference sequence). V was pared by 5 bases and J by 7 bases, with 8 bases of the junction left unmatched. The CDR3 is 13 amino acids.

This clonotype was found many times. J is TRBJ2-3 and V is TRBV10-1; tentative D call: TRBD1 (6 bases). V was clipped by 3 bases and J by 6 bases, with 13 bases between them. The CDR3 is 14 amino acids. Germline loops: CDR1 WNHNN, CDR2 SYGVQD (reference sequence). This CDR3 is CASSEYRVADTQYF. Written as DNA, the CDR3 is TGCGCCAGCAGTGAATACAGGGTAGCCGATACGCAGTATTTT.